The 5 T cell receptor beta chains reported below all come from one sample, sequenced in a study of T-cell memory formation after mild COVID-19. MiXCR was run by TCRdb on the 5' RACE reads, yielding one entry per CDR3 protein. The sample holds approximately 250,000 distinct CDR3 sequences, approximately 15% seen once. Sequenced sample: PBMCs or a T cell subset sorted from them (not recorded which). These receptors were collected from a man aged 18 to 29 who had mild COVID-19 (a few samples of this study predate the infection). Cell type and time point are not known.

The chain employs TRBV4-1 and TRBJ2-2; D is possibly TRBD2 (6 bases). Germline loops: CDR1 MGHRA, CDR2 YSYEKL. Trimming took 3 bases from V and 5 from J, leaving 19 bases between them. The CDR3 loop spans 17 amino acids. The CDR3 loop reads CASSHGSGLSGTGELFF. Here the CDR3 DNA reads TGCGCCAGCAGCCACGGGAGCGGGCTGTCAGGGACCGGGGAGCTGTTTTTT.

This clonotype was seen at least ten times. The CDR3: CASRDQETQYF. The CDR3 DNA sequence: TGTGCCTCTCGAGATCAAGAGACCCAGTACTTC. The chain couples TRBV11-2 to TRBJ2-5; the D is unclear. Trimming took off 11 bases at V and 2 bases at J, with 9 bases between the two ends. In germline, CDR1 is SGHAT, CDR2 FQNNGV. The CDR3 has 11 amino acids.

V and J are TRBV5-1 and TRBJ2-7; 9 bases match TRBD1. The CDR3 consists of 14 residues. The trim removed 2 bases at V and 5 bases at J, leaving 5 bases unmatched. The germline V gene has CDR1 SGHRS and CDR2 YFSETQ. The CDR3 DNA reads as TGCGCCAGCAGCTTCCCAGGGACAGGGAACGAGCAGTACTTC. Its protein product is CASSFPGTGNEQYF.

The chain carries TRBV2 and TRBJ2-3; no definite D call. The CDR3 has 12 amino acids. Trimming pared 7 bases from V and 2 bases from J, leaving 7 bases between. CDR1 is SNHLY, CDR2 FYNNEI, per germline. The CDR3 is CASTVNTDTQYF. CDR3 nucleotides: TGTGCCAGCACGGTGAACACAGATACGCAGTATTTT.

This sequence joins TRBV20-1 and TRBJ1-2; a possible D gene is TRBD1 (5 bases). CDR3 size: 12 residues. V gave up 3 bases and J gave up 1 base, with 6 bases separating them. From germline, CDR1 is DFQATT and CDR2 SNEGSKA (reference sequence). The DNA of the CDR3 is TGCAGTGCTAGGGACAATAACTATGGCTACACCTTC. Protein sequence: CSARDNNYGYTF.